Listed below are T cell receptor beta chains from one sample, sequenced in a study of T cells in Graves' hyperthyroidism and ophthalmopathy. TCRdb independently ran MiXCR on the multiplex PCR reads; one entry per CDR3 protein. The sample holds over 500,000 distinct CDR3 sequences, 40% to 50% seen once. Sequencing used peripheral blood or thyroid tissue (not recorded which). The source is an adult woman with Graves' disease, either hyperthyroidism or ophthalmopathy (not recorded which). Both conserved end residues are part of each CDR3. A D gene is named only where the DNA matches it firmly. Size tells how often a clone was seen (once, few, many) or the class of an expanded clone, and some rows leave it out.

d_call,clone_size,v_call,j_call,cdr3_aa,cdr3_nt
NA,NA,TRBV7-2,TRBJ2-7,CASRAQSGAHYEQYF,TGTGCCAGCAGGGCACAGTCGGGGGCGCATTACGAGCAGTACTTC
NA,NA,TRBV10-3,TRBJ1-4,CAISDLGPNEKLFF,TGTGCCATCAGTGATCTGGGGCCTAATGAAAAACTGTTTTTT
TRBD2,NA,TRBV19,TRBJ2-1,CASSIEAGVSYNEQFF,TGTGCCAGTAGTATTGAAGCGGGAGTATCCTACAATGAGCAGTTCTTC
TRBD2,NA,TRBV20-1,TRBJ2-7,CSAQDSSGGYEQYF,TGCAGTGCCCAAGATTCGAGCGGGGGCTACGAGCAGTACTTC
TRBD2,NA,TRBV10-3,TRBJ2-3,CAISELAGATDTQYF,TGTGCCATCAGTGAGCTAGCGGGAGCGACAGATACGCAGTATTTT
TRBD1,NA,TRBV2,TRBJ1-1,CASTTGGGQPEAFF,TGTGCCAGCACCACAGGGGGTGGTCAGCCTGAAGCTTTCTTT
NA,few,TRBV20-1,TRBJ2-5,CSVGSSQETQYF,TGCAGTGTAGGGAGTAGCCAAGAGACCCAGTACTTC
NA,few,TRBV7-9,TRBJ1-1,CASSSTPTEAFF,TGTGCCAGCAGCTCCACACCCACTGAAGCTTTCTTT
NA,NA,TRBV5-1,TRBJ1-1,CASSPGGRGRTEAFF,TGCGCCAGCAGCCCGGGCGGCAGGGGAAGGACTGAAGCTTTCTTT
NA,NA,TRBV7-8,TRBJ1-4,CASSLDWALEKLFF,TGTGCCAGCAGCTTAGATTGGGCTCTTGAAAAACTGTTTTTT
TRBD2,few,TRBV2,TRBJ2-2,CASCPGGTKGGELFF,TGTGCCAGCTGCCCCGGCGGGACTAAAGGCGGGGAGCTGTTTTTT
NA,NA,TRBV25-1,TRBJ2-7,CASSLEVGGSYEQYF,TGTGCCAGCAGCTTGGAGGTGGGCGGTTCCTACGAGCAGTACTTC
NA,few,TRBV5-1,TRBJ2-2,CASSLNRADRNTGELFF,TGCGCCAGCAGCTTGAACAGGGCAGATAGGAACACCGGGGAGCTGTTTTTT
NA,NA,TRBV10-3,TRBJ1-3,CAIGVLGVGNTIYF,TGTGCCATCGGGGTACTTGGCGTTGGAAACACCATATATTTT
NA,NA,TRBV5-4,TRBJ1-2,CASSLGQEILRGYTF,TGTGCCAGCAGCTTAGGACAAGAAATCCTTCGCGGCTACACCTTC
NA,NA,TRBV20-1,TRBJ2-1,CSASRAGAFSGNEQFF,TGCAGTGCTAGTAGGGCAGGGGCATTCTCGGGCAATGAGCAGTTCTTC
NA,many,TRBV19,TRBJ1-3,CASSMAAGNTIYF,TGTGCCAGTAGTATGGCGGCTGGAAACACCATATATTTT
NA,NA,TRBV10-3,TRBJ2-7,CAIQEASSYEQYF,TGTGCCATCCAAGAAGCAAGCTCCTACGAGCAGTACTTC
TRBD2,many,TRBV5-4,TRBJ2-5,CASTIAGGMETQYF,TGTGCCAGCACTATAGCGGGAGGAATGGAGACCCAGTACTTC
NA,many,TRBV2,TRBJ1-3,CASSQGRFSGNTIYF,TGTGCCAGCAGCCAAGGACGGTTCTCTGGAAACACCATATATTTT
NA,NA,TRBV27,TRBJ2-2,CASMGGTGELFF,TGTGCCAGCATGGGGGGTACCGGGGAGCTGTTTTTT
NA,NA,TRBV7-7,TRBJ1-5,CASSAQALQETQHF,TGTGCCAGCAGCGCTCAGGCCCTACAAGAGACCCAGCATTTT
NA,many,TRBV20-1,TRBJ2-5,CSARDLGFAGASSETQYF,TGCAGTGCTAGAGATCTCGGTTTTGCAGGGGCCTCTTCAGAGACCCAGTACTTC